This T cell receptor (beta chain) stems from a study of blood T cells in healthy people across ages. With a J-beta primer mix and a sample-barcoded 5' primer, a second PCR ran about 7 to 11 cycles. CDR3-containing paired-end reads numbering at least 3 million came from each sample. In TCRdb, the 5' RACE reads were re-called with MiXCR into one record per CDR3 protein. The top ten hold under 15% of the sample, which has 1 million to 1.2 million distinct CDR3 sequences, around two fifths seen once. This CDR3 spans 17 amino acids. Germline V gives CDR1 DFQATT, CDR2 SNEGSKA (reference sequence). The ends were cut back, 2 bases at V and 1 base at J, with 15 bases in the middle.

The sequencing sample was made of blood. The rearrangement links TRBV20-1 to TRBJ1-6; maybe TRBD1 (5 bases). This sequence originates from a man aged 18-30 years in good health. The CDR3, as DNA: TGCAGTGCTAGACGCAAACCGGAGGGGTCCTATAATTCACCCCTCCACTTT. Protein product: CSARRKPEGSYNSPLHF.